The next 29 T cell receptor beta chains were all read from a single sample in a study of tumor-infiltrating lymphocytes in oesophageal squamous cell carcinoma. TCRdb re-called the PCR reads with MiXCR, one entry per CDR3 protein. The sample consists of some 16,000 distinct CDR3 sequences, about half of them appearing once. Material: esophageal tumor tissue. These receptors all come from a male donor with esophageal squamous cell carcinoma.

This clonotype has just a few counts. This CDR3 is CASRSREANTGELFF. CDR3 coding DNA: TGTGCCAGCAGGTCGAGGGAGGCGAACACCGGGGAGCTGTTTTTT. The chain recombines TRBV27 with TRBJ2-2, with a tentative D call TRBD2 (6 bases). V lost 6 bases, J lost 0 bases, and 11 bases lay in between. Germline V lookup: CDR1 MNHEY, CDR2 SMNVEV (reference sequence). This CDR3 is built from 15 residues.

This clonotype was seen only a few times. The chain couples TRBV7-3 to TRBJ2-5, with D perhaps matching TRBD1 (6 bases). The J call may not be correct, given that the DNA end is closer to TRBJ2-1. The CDR3 contains 16 residues. Germline V gene data show CDR1 as SGHTA and CDR2 as FQGTGA. This CDR3 is CASSITRDTRANEQFF. For the CDR3, the DNA is TGTGCCAGCAGCATCACCCGGGACACTAGAGCCAATGAGCAGTTCTTC.

V usage is TRBV10-1 and J usage is TRBJ2-1; TRBD1 agrees at 8 bases. Losses at the gene ends were 8 bases for V and 4 bases for J; bases not matched to a gene: 34. This CDR3 has 23 amino acids. Germline assignment: CDR1 WNHNN and CDR2 SYGVQD (reference sequence). CDR3 amino acids: CASFEDRVRFFRFVQMLYNEQFF. CDR3 DNA sequence: TGCGCCAGCTTTGAGGACAGGGTTAGGTTTTTTCGATTTGTACAGATGTTGTACAATGAGCAGTTCTTC.

This clonotype was found a few times. This chain joins TRBV7-2 and TRBJ2-1, with 11 positions matching TRBD2. Germline V gives CDR1 SGHTA, CDR2 FQGNSA. The CDR3 consists of 16 residues. V shed 0 bases and J 3 bases; nucleotides not matched to a gene: 1. CDR3 bases: TGTGCCAGCAGCTTAGCTAGCGGGAGGGACTACAATGAGCAGTTCTTC. Protein: CASSLASGRDYNEQFF.

This clonotype came up many times. The gene calls are TRBV5-6 and TRBJ2-7; D not certain. Germline-derived CDR1 and CDR2 are SGHDT and YYEEEE. CDR3 length equals 16 residues. Between the trimmed V and J ends, which lost 3 bases and 0 bases, there was a span of 16 bases. The CDR3 DNA reads as TGTGCCAGCAGCTCGTTGACTCGGTGGGGCTCCTACGAGCAGTACTTC. This encodes CASSSLTRWGSYEQYF.

This clonotype was seen ten or more times. Possible read error: a much larger clone is one base away. This sequence joins TRBV7-2 and TRBJ2-7, with 8 bases fitting TRBD2. The trim removed 5 bases at V and 7 bases at J, leaving 10 bases unmatched. The length of the CDR3 is 14 residues. Per germline, CDR1 SGHTA and CDR2 FQGNSA. In nucleotides, the CDR3 is TGTGCCAGCAGCCTCCAAGCGGGGGCCAATGAGCAGTACTTC. It is translated as CASSLQAGANEQYF. The variable domain in full, completed from reference TRBV7-2 and TRBJ2-7, reads GAGVSQSPSNKVTEKGKDVELRCDPISGHTALYWYRQSLGQGLEFLIYFQGNSAPDKSGLPSDRFSAERTGGSVSTLTIQRTQQEDSAVYLCASSLQAGANEQYFGPGTRLTVT.

In this sample, this clonotype turned up a few times. The V gene is TRBV7-2, the J gene TRBJ2-1, with 7 nucleotides matching TRBD1. The DNA end favors TRBJ2-7, so the J call may be wrong. Germline CDR1 and CDR2: SGHTA and FQGNSA. The CDR3 is made up of 14 amino acids. Written as DNA, the CDR3 is TGTGCCAGCAGCACAACCAGGGGGAGCGACGAGCAGTACTTC. Protein product: CASSTTRGSDEQYF.

This clonotype was recorded at least ten times. The CDR3 nucleotides are TGCGCCAGCAGCCTGGGACTAGCGGGAGGGCGCGGAGGGCCATTCGGGGAGCTGTTTTTT. It encodes CASSLGLAGGRGGPFGELFF. V is TRBV5-1 and J is TRBJ2-2, with TRBD2 matching over 16 bases. Germline CDR1 reads SGHRS; CDR2 reads YFSETQ. Trimming removed 4 bases from V and 7 bases from J; junction bases left unmatched: 16. This CDR3 contains 20 residues.

The V and J genes are TRBV12-5 and TRBJ2-7; 8 positions match TRBD1. Matching the DNA end better, TRBJ2-5 makes the J call doubtful. The germline CDR1 and CDR2 sequences are LGHNT and FRNRAP. This CDR3 is 13 amino acids long. The CDR3 reads CASGLDRGETQYF. CDR3 DNA: TGTGCTAGTGGTTTGGACAGGGGGGAGACCCAGTACTTC.

This chain joins TRBV5-6 and TRBJ2-5; D remains unclear. V lost 3 bases and J 2 bases, leaving 11 bases between the germline ends. Per germline, CDR1 SGHDT and CDR2 YYEEEE. CDR3 size: 14 residues. Written as DNA, the CDR3 is TGTGCCAGCAGCTCACCACCACATCAAGAGACCCAGTACTTC. Protein product: CASSSPPHQETQYF.

Details on this clonotype: Because the CDR3 is missing its conserved closing phenylalanine or tryptophan, this is likely a read error. The DNA is omitted, as the CDR3 cannot be located on it reliably, and the CDR3 follows TCRdb's listing. The J gene is TRBJ2-7, the V gene TRBV5-5; the table calls TRBD1, which could not be checked here. Germline V gives CDR1 SGHKS, CDR2 YYEKEE (reference sequence). The CDR3 spans 17 residues, counting both ends. The CDR3 spells CASSLAPGMKDGYTFGS.

The genes are TRBV7-3 and TRBJ2-3; weak D call: TRBD2 (6 bases). The better agreement between TRBJ2-7 and the DNA end casts doubt on the J call. Germline loops: CDR1 SGHTA, CDR2 FQGTGA. CDR3 length: 15 residues. The CDR3 loop reads CASSLIAGSYNEQYF. CDR3 coding DNA: TGTGCCAGCAGCTTAATCGCGGGAAGCTACAATGAGCAGTACTTC.

Remarks on this clonotype: The CDR3 does not end in the conserved phenylalanine or tryptophan, so this is likely a read error. The DNA is omitted, as the CDR3 cannot be located on it reliably, and the CDR3 follows TCRdb's listing. The gene calls are TRBV27 and TRBJ2-5; TRBD2 reflects the table's D call only, with no check against the DNA. Germline V gene sequence: CDR1 MNHEY, CDR2 SMNVEV (reference sequence). The CDR3 is 18 residues long, counting both termini. The CDR3 is CASSTPSGRAHNEQFFGS.

This clonotype has only a few counts. The gene calls are TRBV7-2 and TRBJ2-7; no definite D call. The CDR3 has 14 residues. Germline lookup yields CDR1 SGHTA and CDR2 FQGNSA. Trimming left V 1 base short and J 6 bases short, with 13 bases between. The CDR3 here is CASSLGASSGEQYF. The CDR3 DNA reads as TGTGCCAGCAGCTTAGGCGCTAGTTCCGGCGAGCAGTACTTC.

The gene calls are TRBV7-2 and TRBJ1-1; TRBD1 might be the D (6 bases). Trimming took off 0 bases at V and 5 bases at J, with 10 bases between the two ends. This CDR3 has 14 amino acids. CDR1 and CDR2 (germline): SGHTA, FQGNSA. CDR3: CASSLAGRGTEAFF. The CDR3 DNA reads as TGTGCCAGCAGCTTAGCGGGCAGGGGAACTGAAGCTTTCTTT.

The chain is built from TRBV7-2 and TRBJ2-1; 9 bases agree with TRBD1. Germline V CDR1 and CDR2: SGHTA, FQGNSA. The CDR3 loop spans 15 amino acids. V shed 7 bases, J shed 5 bases, and the junction held 9 bases outside the gene matches. The CDR3 DNA is TGTGCCAGCATGCCAGGGACAGGGCGCCACAATGAGCAGTTCTTC. It specifies CASMPGTGRHNEQFF.

This chain joins TRBV5-4 and TRBJ2-7, with D maybe TRBD2 (6 bases). CDR1 and CDR2 from the germline V gene are SGHNT and YYREEE (reference sequence). Trimming took off 3 bases at V and 0 bases at J, with 13 bases between the two ends. This CDR3 spans 15 amino acids. The CDR3 sequence is CASSSGVATSYEQYF. CDR3 in DNA: TGTGCCAGCAGCTCGGGGGTGGCAACCTCCTACGAGCAGTACTTC.

About this clonotype itself: At one end the junction does not follow the germline gene, possibly because of a read error. The DNA for the CDR3 is TGTGCTAGCAGCCCACAGTCATCCGGGGAGCTGTTTTTT. Its protein is CASSPQSSGELFF. The chain carries TRBV7-7 and TRBJ2-2; D remains ambiguous. CDR1 is SSHAT and CDR2 is FNYEAQ in the germline V gene (reference sequence). This CDR3 is 13 amino acids long.

The chain is built from TRBV6-8 and TRBJ2-3; TRBD2 agrees at 12 bases. Per germline, CDR1 MNHGY and CDR2 SAAAGT. Trimming took 9 bases from V and 3 from J; bases not matched to a gene: 4. The length of the CDR3 is 14 residues. The CDR3 reads CASRLAGETDTQYF. CDR3 bases: TGTGCCAGTAGACTAGCGGGAGAAACAGATACGCAGTATTTT.

The CDR3 DNA reads TGTGCCAGCAGCACAATCGGACTAATAAATGAGCAGTACTTC. Encoded protein: CASSTIGLINEQYF. The chain employs TRBV7-2 and TRBJ2-6; D possibly corresponds to TRBD2 (6 bases). The J call may not be correct, given that the DNA end is closer to TRBJ2-7. CDR1 is SGHTA, CDR2 FQGNSA, per germline. The CDR3 is 14 residues long.

By sample fraction, this clonotype is large (0.1 to 1%). V and J are TRBV12-3 or TRBV12-4 and TRBJ1-2, with D perhaps matching TRBD1 (5 bases). This CDR3 is 14 amino acids long. Trimming stripped 0 bases from V and 4 bases from J, with 9 bases between. The CDR3 sequence: CASSLAGRIYGYTF. CDR3 coding DNA: TGTGCCAGCAGTTTAGCGGGACGCATCTATGGCTACACCTTC.

This clonotype was observed at least ten times. This chain joins TRBV4-1 and TRBJ2-5; maybe TRBD1 (7 bases). This CDR3 region has 17 residues. Germline loops: CDR1 MGHRA, CDR2 YSYEKL. Trimming took off 4 bases at V and 5 bases at J, with 23 bases between the two ends. In nucleotides, the CDR3 is TGCGCCAGCAGCCCGAGACAGGGCGCGACTAGTCGGGAGACCCAGTACTTC. It is translated as CASSPRQGATSRETQYF.

This clonotype was detected only a few times. This chain links TRBV12-3 or TRBV12-4 with TRBJ2-5; the match to TRBD2 covers 10 bases. The CDR3 extends over 13 amino acids. V dropped 6 bases and J dropped 3; count of bases not matched to a gene: 1. The CDR3 region is CASRAGGEETQYF. CDR3 in DNA: TGTGCCAGCAGAGCGGGAGGGGAAGAGACCCAGTACTTC.

CDR3 bases: TGTGCCAGCAGTTTGGGTGGGACAGGGTTGGAGACCCAGTACTTC. It encodes CASSLGGTGLETQYF. The chain employs TRBV12-3 or TRBV12-4 and TRBJ2-7; TRBD1 aligns across 9 bases. The last part of the DNA fits TRBJ2-5 better; the J call may be wrong. The CDR3 totals 15 residues.

The chain combines TRBV5-4 with TRBJ2-1, with 11 bases identical to TRBD2. Per germline, CDR1 SGHNT and CDR2 YYREEE (reference sequence). The CDR3 has 15 residues. V was clipped by 4 bases and J by 3 bases; unmatched bases: 3. The CDR3, as DNA: TGTGCCAGCAGCACGGGACTAGCGGTCTACAATGAGCAGTTCTTC. Protein sequence: CASSTGLAVYNEQFF.

The rearrangement joins TRBV7-3 to TRBJ2-7; D remains ambiguous. Near its end, the DNA agrees better with TRBJ1-1, so the J call may be wrong. CDR3 length equals 12 residues. Looked up from germline, CDR1 is SGHTA and CDR2 is FQGTGA. In DNA, the CDR3 is TGTGCCAGCAGCTTCGAAAGTTCGGGGGCTTTCTTT. The encoded protein is CASSFESSGAFF.

By sample fraction, this clonotype is medium-sized. V usage is TRBV27 and J usage is TRBJ1-2; tentatively, D is TRBD1 (5 bases). The V and J ends lost 2 bases and 3 bases respectively, with 7 bases between them. Germline V gene data show CDR1 as MNHEY and CDR2 as SMNVEV (reference sequence). The CDR3 length is 13 residues. For the CDR3, the DNA is TGTGCCAGCAGTTTAGAGGGGTACTATGGCTACACCTTC. Its translation is CASSLEGYYGYTF.

The chain is built from TRBV11-2 and TRBJ2-5; a possible D gene is TRBD2 (5 bases). From germline, CDR1 is SGHAT and CDR2 FQNNGV. The V gene lost 3 bases and the J gene lost 4 bases, with 9 bases spanning the gap. The CDR3 totals 13 residues. The CDR3 loop is CASSFRGLETQYF. The CDR3 coding sequence is TGTGCCAGCAGCTTTCGGGGATTAGAGACCCAGTACTTC.

The chain uses TRBV7-2 and TRBJ2-5; TRBD2 matches at 10 bases. The J call may be faulty, since TRBJ2-7 better matches the DNA end. The V gene's germline CDR1 is SGHTA and CDR2 FQGNSA. The CDR3 sequence is 16 residues long. Here the CDR3 reads CASSLSSGRGSYEQYF. CDR3 DNA sequence: TGTGCCAGCAGCTTATCTAGCGGGAGAGGTAGCTACGAGCAGTACTTC.